A selection of T cell receptor beta chains follows, all from one sample in a study of T cells in Graves' hyperthyroidism and ophthalmopathy. TCRdb re-analysed the multiplex PCR reads in MiXCR, keeping a single row per CDR3 protein. The table shows fewer than 650,000 distinct CDR3 sequences, with approximately 15% occurring only once. The sample comprised blood. The receptors originated from a woman younger than 45 with Graves' hyperthyroidism that later progressed to Graves' ophthalmopathy. The CDR3 runs from the conserved cysteine through the conserved F or W. D genes are given only for firm matches. The listing skips clone size in some rows; elsewhere it reads once, few, many or a size class.

j_call clone_size v_call d_call cdr3_aa cdr3_nt
TRBJ1-2 few TRBV2 TRBD1 CASTEGMDREKGLYGYTF TGTGCCAGCACCGAGGGGATGGACAGGGAGAAGGGGCTCTATGGCTACACCTTC
TRBJ2-7 . TRBV20-1 . CSAPQGGSSLYEQYF TGCAGTGCTCCACAGGGCGGGAGCTCACTCTACGAGCAGTACTTC
TRBJ2-7 . TRBV28 . CASSFSSYSYEQYF TGTGCCAGCAGTTTCTCCTCCTACTCCTACGAGCAGTACTTC
TRBJ1-3 once TRBV18 . CASSPLHGETIYF TGTGCCAGCTCACCCTTACACGGGGAAACCATATATTTT
TRBJ2-7 many TRBV2 . CASIWGRTTDYEQYF TGTGCCAGCATCTGGGGTCGGACAACAGATTACGAGCAGTACTTC
TRBJ2-1 many TRBV30 TRBD2 CASKGLAGVEQFF TGTGCCTCAAAGGGGCTAGCGGGAGTCGAGCAGTTCTTC
TRBJ1-4 . TRBV14 . CASSHVDREKLFF TGTGCCAGCAGCCACGTCGATAGGGAGAAACTGTTTTTT
TRBJ2-5 few TRBV20-1 TRBD1 CSAQGQGASETQYF TGCAGTGCTCAGGGGCAGGGGGCTTCGGAGACCCAGTACTTC
TRBJ1-1 few TRBV9 . CASSVGSGSRAFF TGTGCCAGCAGCGTAGGGTCGGGGTCTCGGGCTTTCTTT
TRBJ1-1 many TRBV12-3/TRBV12-4 TRBD1 CASSPDRVGNTEAFF TGTGCCAGCAGTCCCGACAGGGTGGGGAACACTGAAGCTTTCTTT
TRBJ1-1 . TRBV9 . CASSVDGSNTEAFF TGTGCCAGCAGCGTAGACGGTTCGAACACTGAAGCTTTCTTT
TRBJ1-1 many TRBV27 TRBD1 CASSLSQGAMNTEAFF TGTGCCAGCAGTTTATCCCAGGGGGCGATGAACACTGAAGCTTTCTTT
TRBJ2-3 many TRBV7-9 TRBD2 CASSLGGLAATDTQYF TGTGCCAGCAGCTTAGGGGGACTAGCTGCCACAGATACGCAGTATTTT
TRBJ1-2 . TRBV28 TRBD1 CASYRQGYGYTF TGTGCCAGCTACCGACAGGGGTATGGCTACACCTTC
TRBJ2-7 many TRBV5-1 TRBD1 CASSLTGQGWGYEQYF TGCGCCAGCAGCTTGACCGGACAGGGTTGGGGCTACGAGCAGTACTTC
TRBJ1-2 many TRBV12-5 . CASGKTNRGYTF TGTGCTAGTGGCAAAACTAACCGTGGCTACACCTTC
TRBJ1-2 many TRBV19 . CASSSLASFSYGYTF TGTGCCAGTAGTTCCCTAGCCTCATTCTCTTATGGCTACACCTTC
TRBJ2-2 many TRBV20-1 . CSALTGGHTGELFF TGCAGTGCTCTGACCGGGGGGCACACCGGGGAGCTGTTTTTT
TRBJ1-2 . TRBV7-3 TRBD1 CASTLKGTGRPVNYGYTF TGTGCCAGCACCCTAAAGGGGACAGGGAGACCAGTTAACTATGGCTACACCTTC
TRBJ2-7 many TRBV6-2/TRBV6-3 TRBD2 CASTKTSGRTAFTYEQYF TGTGCCAGCACTAAGACTAGCGGGAGAACCGCCTTCACCTACGAGCAGTACTTC
TRBJ2-2 many TRBV27 . CASSWGAGELFF TGTGCCAGCAGTTGGGGGGCCGGGGAGCTGTTTTTT
TRBJ1-5 many TRBV11-2 . CASSLVGRPEGPQHF TGTGCCAGCAGCTTAGTCGGTCGGCCCGAAGGGCCCCAGCATTTT
TRBJ2-7 many TRBV19 TRBD1 CASNRGTNYEQYF TGTGCCAGTAACAGGGGGACCAATTACGAGCAGTACTTC
TRBJ2-7 . TRBV6-2/TRBV6-3 TRBD1 CASSNRGLSYEQYF TGTGCCAGCAGCAACAGGGGGCTTTCCTACGAGCAGTACTTC
TRBJ2-5 many TRBV27 TRBD1 CASSWATGGGEAQYF TGTGCCAGCAGTTGGGCGACAGGGGGAGGAGAGGCCCAGTACTTC
TRBJ1-2 many TRBV12-3/TRBV12-4 . CASSWDGYGYTF TGTGCCAGCAGTTGGGACGGTTATGGCTACACCTTC
TRBJ2-7 . TRBV6-5 . CASSYSEGEQYF TGTGCCAGCAGTTACTCGGAGGGCGAGCAGTACTTC
TRBJ2-1 many TRBV12-3/TRBV12-4 . CASSFQYGGEQFF TGTGCCAGCAGTTTCCAGTATGGGGGTGAGCAGTTCTTC
TRBJ2-7 . TRBV19 . CASSDQGWTYEQYF TGTGCCAGTAGTGATCAGGGGTGGACCTACGAGCAGTACTTC
TRBJ2-7 . TRBV24-1 . CATSDSRQNTYEQYF TGTGCCACCAGTGATTCCCGACAGAATACGTACGAGCAGTACTTC
TRBJ1-2 many TRBV29-1 TRBD1 CSVGDDRGLGYGYTF TGCAGCGTTGGCGACGACAGGGGGCTCGGGTATGGCTACACCTTC
TRBJ2-3 . TRBV19 TRBD2 CASSSRTSARTDTQYF TGTGCCAGTAGTAGCCGGACTAGCGCTCGCACAGATACGCAGTATTTT
TRBJ2-7 few TRBV13 . CASSLGVGVEQYF TGTGCCAGCAGCTTAGGGGTCGGAGTGGAGCAGTACTTC
TRBJ2-2 many TRBV5-1 . CASSIARGQGTGELFF TGCGCCAGCAGCATCGCTCGAGGGCAGGGGACCGGGGAGCTGTTTTTT
TRBJ1-1 few TRBV3-1 . CASTFGPGPEEAFF TGTGCCAGCACTTTCGGCCCGGGCCCCGAAGAAGCTTTCTTT
TRBJ1-2 . TRBV28 . CASSQRNDYGYTF TGTGCCAGCAGTCAACGGAATGACTATGGCTACACCTTC
TRBJ1-2 many TRBV30 . CASRYYGYTF TGTGCCAGCAGATACTATGGCTACACCTTC
TRBJ2-7 . TRBV20-1 TRBD2 CSASTSSSYEQYF TGCAGTGCTTCGACTAGCAGTTCCTACGAGCAGTACTTC
TRBJ1-1 few TRBV19 . CASSIDLAVEAFF TGTGCCAGTAGTATAGATCTCGCGGTTGAAGCTTTCTTT
TRBJ2-3 many TRBV12-3/TRBV12-4 . CASRRGPDLGTDTQYF TGTGCCAGCAGGCGGGGGCCCGATTTGGGCACAGATACGCAGTATTTT
TRBJ1-1 . TRBV27 . CASNPGQANTEAFF TGTGCCAGCAACCCGGGACAAGCGAACACTGAAGCTTTCTTT
TRBJ2-1 many TRBV7-6 . CASSLQGSDEQFF TGTGCCAGCAGCTTACAGGGATCTGATGAGCAGTTCTTC
TRBJ1-6 few TRBV3-1 . CASSPSTPLNSPLHF TGTGCCAGCAGCCCGTCAACACCACTGAATTCACCCCTCCACTTT
TRBJ2-3 . TRBV6-9 TRBD2 CASSYFAVGGDTQYF TGTGCCAGCAGTTACTTTGCGGTGGGGGGGGATACGCAGTATTTT
TRBJ2-7 once TRBV19 TRBD1 CASTTSGTGGEQYF TGTGCCAGTACCACCTCGGGGACAGGGGGGGAGCAGTACTTC
TRBJ2-3 many TRBV29-1 TRBD2 CSGGLAGYTDTQYF TGCAGCGGCGGACTAGCGGGCTACACAGATACGCAGTATTTT
TRBJ1-1 few TRBV29-1 . CSVRQANTEAFF TGCAGCGTCCGTCAGGCGAACACTGAAGCTTTCTTT
TRBJ1-5 many TRBV27 . CASSSGPGLSNQPQHF TGTGCCAGCAGTTCCGGACCGGGCTTGAGCAATCAGCCCCAGCATTTT
TRBJ1-1 many TRBV30 . CAWSRGRRLLTEAFF TGTGCCTGGAGCCGGGGGAGAAGATTGTTGACTGAAGCTTTCTTT
TRBJ2-3 . TRBV20-1 TRBD2 CSADYSGALDTQYF TGCAGTGCTGATTATAGCGGGGCCCTAGATACGCAGTATTTT
TRBJ1-5 many TRBV28 . CASSWGGDSNQPQHF TGTGCCAGCAGTTGGGGAGGGGATAGCAATCAGCCCCAGCATTTT
TRBJ2-5 many TRBV28 . CASSGLETQYF TGTGCCAGCAGTGGGCTAGAGACCCAGTACTTC
TRBJ1-1 many TRBV6-1 . CASGWGQGLNTEAFF TGTGCCAGCGGTTGGGGGCAGGGGCTGAACACTGAAGCTTTCTTT
TRBJ1-2 many TRBV2 . CASGGGYGYTF TGTGCCAGCGGGGGTGGCTATGGCTACACCTTC
TRBJ1-5 . TRBV6-1 TRBD1 CASRKTGGEQPQHF TGTGCCAGCAGAAAAACAGGGGGCGAGCAGCCCCAGCATTTT
TRBJ1-2 . TRBV20-1 . CSVEGHLGYTF TGCAGTGTTGAGGGACACCTCGGCTACACCTTC
TRBJ1-2 few TRBV10-1 . CASRGEMGGYTF TGCGCCAGCAGAGGGGAGATGGGGGGCTACACCTTC
TRBJ1-1 . TRBV14 . CASSHVQGNTEAFF TGTGCCAGCAGCCACGTACAGGGAAACACTGAAGCTTTCTTT
TRBJ1-3 few TRBV9 . CASGGNSGNTIYF TGTGCCAGCGGGGGCAACTCTGGAAACACCATATATTTT
TRBJ1-1 . TRBV19 . CASNLGLNTEAFF TGTGCCAGTAATCTCGGACTGAACACTGAAGCTTTCTTT